A single sample is the source of the 3 T cell receptor beta chains below, sequenced in a study of T cells in Graves' hyperthyroidism and ophthalmopathy. TCR beta CDR3 region amplification was performed from RNA transcripts. HTBI primers were the set used in a first-round RT-PCR of the TCR CDR3. Each CDR3 protein is one row after TCRdb ran MiXCR on the multiplex PCR reads. This table has 96,000 or so distinct CDR3 sequences, over 50% appearing once. Material for sequencing was blood. Receptors were obtained from a woman aged 40 to 55 with Graves' hyperthyroidism.

This clonotype was seen ten or more times. V gene TRBV20-1 combines with J gene TRBJ2-7, with D possibly being TRBD2 (6 bases). Deletions cut 0 bases from V and 7 bases from J, with 16 bases between. CDR1 is DFQATT and CDR2 is SNEGSKA in the germline V gene (reference sequence). This CDR3 spans 14 amino acids. In DNA, the CDR3 is TGCAGTGCTAGAGATCTAGGGGACTTTGGGGAGCAGTACTTC. This sequence encodes CSARDLGDFGEQYF.

There are many counts of this clonotype. The V and J genes are TRBV7-9 and TRBJ1-2; 9 bases line up with TRBD1. Germline loops: CDR1 SEHNR, CDR2 FQNEAQ (reference sequence). Trimming removed 5 bases from V and 5 bases from J; junction bases left unmatched: 6. The CDR3 covers 14 residues. The CDR3 DNA sequence: TGTGCCAGCAGCGCTCCGGGACAGGGTTATGGCTACACCTTC. Translation: CASSAPGQGYGYTF.

A note on this clonotype: A read error is possible here, since a much larger clone lies one base away. Since the CDR3 does not end with the conserved phenylalanine or tryptophan, this likely comes from a read error. The chain uses TRBV5-1 and TRBJ2-5; D uncertain. The CDR3 consists of 14 residues. Germline assignment: CDR1 SGHRS and CDR2 YFSETQ. Between the trimmed V and J ends, which lost 2 bases and 1 base, there was a span of 9 bases. The CDR3 spells CASSFQKSQETQYL. The DNA of the CDR3 is TGCGCCAGCAGCTTTCAGAAGTCCCAAGAGACCCAGTACCTC.